The 9 T cell receptor beta chains given below trace back to one sample, sequenced in a study of blood T cell repertoires in COVID-19. Sequencing used immunoSEQ multiplex PCR; TCRdb keeps in-frame clones, though not all of them. The sample includes 200,000 to 250,000 clones, 90% to 95% seen only once; the top ten take 1.9%. Sequencing used PBMCs or T cells enriched from blood (not recorded which). These receptors were collected from a woman between 18 and 29 years old who had recovered from COVID-19.

The V gene is TRBV7-2, the J gene TRBJ2-1; D not resolved. Deletions cut 4 bases from V and 0 bases from J, with 13 bases between. The V gene's germline CDR1 is SGHTA and CDR2 FQGNSA. The CDR3 spans 16 residues. As DNA, the CDR3 is TGTGCCAGCAGCTCCTTTCGGGTTAGCTCCTACAATGAGCAGTTCTTC. It specifies CASSSFRVSSYNEQFF.

V gene TRBV3-1 (or the pseudogene TRBV3-2) combines with J gene TRBJ2-3; tentatively, D is TRBD2 (5 bases). V lost 1 base, J lost 6 bases, and 11 bases lay in between. Germline CDR1 reads LGHDT; CDR2 reads YNNKEL (reference sequence). There are 14 residues in the CDR3. The CDR3 DNA is TGTGCCAGCAGCCAAGGGGCGGGTTGGGATACGCAGTATTTT. Encoded protein: CASSQGAGWDTQYF.

The chain is built from TRBV27 and TRBJ2-3; 7 nucleotides agree with TRBD2. This CDR3 has 15 residues. With V trimmed by 6 bases and J by 2 bases, 8 bases remained unmatched. Germline V lookup: CDR1 MNHEY, CDR2 SMNVEV (reference sequence). Here the CDR3 reads CASRSWEGLTDTQYF. The CDR3 DNA sequence: TGTGCCAGCAGATCCTGGGAGGGCCTCACAGATACGCAGTATTTT.

Only a few counts were recorded for this clone. The V gene is TRBV11-2, the J gene TRBJ1-4; TRBD1 agrees at 12 bases. The CDR3 is made up of 17 amino acids. Germline V CDR1 and CDR2: SGHAT, FQNNGV. The trim removed 6 bases at V and 7 bases at J, leaving 12 bases unmatched. The DNA for the CDR3 is TGTGCCAGCAGGACTTGGGGACAGGGGGCAAGTGGTGAAAAACTGTTTTTT. The encoded protein is CASRTWGQGASGEKLFF.

This clone appeared once. The V gene is TRBV29-1, the J gene TRBJ2-7; TRBD2 agrees at 8 bases. This CDR3 is 17 amino acids long. Germline V gene lookup returns CDR1 SQVTM and CDR2 ANQGSEA. J lost 2 bases, V lost 4 bases, and 16 bases had no gene match. The CDR3 DNA reads as TGCAGCGTTGGACCGGGAAATAGCGGGACCATTCCCTACGAGCAGTACTTC. It yields the protein CSVGPGNSGTIPYEQYF.

The CDR3 loop is CAISRDMRNEQFF. The CDR3 DNA follows: TGTGCCATCAGCCGGGACATGCGGAATGAGCAGTTCTTC. This chain joins TRBV10-3 and TRBJ2-1, with D possibly matching TRBD1 (6 bases). The CDR3 consists of 13 residues. The V and J ends lost 6 bases and 7 bases respectively, with 13 bases between them. The germline V gene encodes CDR1 ENHRY and CDR2 SYGVKD.

The chain combines TRBV28 with TRBJ1-5; D gene ambiguous. This CDR3 has 12 amino acids. Germline CDR1 is MDHEN and CDR2 is SYDVKM. Trimming cost V 6 bases and J 9 bases, with 12 bases left between them. CDR3 DNA sequence: TGTGCCAGCAGCCGGACTGGGAGGCCCCAGCATTTT. Translated: CASSRTGRPQHF.

This chain uses TRBV5-1 with TRBJ1-1, with 10 bases aligning to TRBD1. CDR1 and CDR2 from the germline V gene are SGHRS and YFSETQ. The CDR3 has 16 amino acids. V lost 0 bases and J lost 2; bases outside the gene matches: 4. DNA of the CDR3: TGCGCCAGCAGCTTGGGGACAGGGGGTATAAACACTGAAGCTTTCTTT. Translation gives CASSLGTGGINTEAFF.

DNA of the CDR3: TGTGCCAGCGGAGGACAGGGAAAAAATGAAAAACTGTTTTTT. It codes for CASGGQGKNEKLFF. This sequence joins TRBV3-1 (or the pseudogene TRBV3-2) and TRBJ1-4; 8 bases line up with TRBD1. Looked up from germline, CDR1 is LGHDT and CDR2 is YNNKEL (reference sequence). Trimming took 8 bases from V and 5 from J; bases not matched to a gene: 7. The CDR3 totals 14 residues.